This T cell receptor (beta chain) appears in the sequencing data of a study of blood T cell repertoires in COVID-19. Using immunoSEQ multiplex PCR, the repertoire was profiled, and TCRdb retains in-frame clones only, with some absent. The sample comprises a few hundred thousand clones, approximately 87% of which are singletons, and 6.2% rests with the top ten. CDR3 length equals 15 residues. Germline CDR1 and CDR2: MNHEY and SMNVEV (reference sequence). Trimming removed 5 bases at V and 0 bases at J, with 10 bases between. The receptor's source is a man in his sixties with acute or convalescent COVID-19. The chain joins TRBV27 to TRBJ2-2, with D tentatively TRBD1 (6 bases). The sequencing sample was made of peripheral blood. DNA of the CDR3: TGTGCCAGCAGTCCGACAGGCGCGAACACCGGGGAGCTGTTTTTT. As protein: CASSPTGANTGELFF.